This T cell receptor beta chain is from a study of blood T cell repertoires in COVID-19. In germline, CDR1 is SGDLS, CDR2 YYNGEE. CDR3 length: 15 amino acids. Between the trimmed V and J ends, which lost 0 bases and 1 base, there was a span of 10 bases. Libraries were prepared by immunoSEQ multiplex PCR; TCRdb keeps only in-frame clonotypes and omits some of them. The sample records some 230,000 clones, about 88% being singletons. The rearrangement joins TRBV9 to TRBJ1-1, with a weak D call TRBD1 (5 bases). Sequencing used peripheral blood. The clonotype originates from a man in his fifties who had recovered from COVID-19. The CDR3 reads CASSVEPGGNTEAFF. The CDR3, as DNA: TGTGCCAGCAGCGTAGAACCGGGGGGGAACACTGAAGCTTTCTTT.